This entry lists 9 T cell receptor beta chains sequenced from one sample in a study of blood T cells in healthy people across ages. It was with a sample-barcoded 5' primer and a J-beta primer mix that a second PCR of roughly 7 to 11 cycles was run. Via MiXCR, TCRdb re-called the 5' RACE reads, giving one row per CDR3 protein. The sample lists 650,000 to 1,000,000 distinct CDR3 sequences; around 36% were seen once. The source material was blood. These receptors originate from a man younger than 30 in good health.

This chain joins TRBV6-2 or TRBV6-3 and TRBJ2-5; D not resolved. Looked up from germline, CDR1 is MNHEY and CDR2 is SVGEGT. The V end lost 6 bases, the J end lost 11 bases, and 16 bases lay between the germline ends. The CDR3 loop spans 12 amino acids. The CDR3 nucleotides read TGTGCCAGCAGGCCAGAATCGGATGAGCAGTACTTC. Translation: CASRPESDEQYF.

This clonotype appeared a few times. The chain recombines TRBV5-1 with TRBJ2-1; 8 nucleotides line up with TRBD1. The CDR3 consists of 14 residues. Trimming took 5 bases from V and 5 from J; bases not matched to a gene: 6. CDR1 SGHRS and CDR2 YFSETQ come from the germline V gene. The CDR3 sequence is CASSRGQDDNEQFF. CDR3 bases: TGCGCCAGCAGTCGGGGACAGGATGACAATGAGCAGTTCTTC.

The chain uses TRBV10-3 and TRBJ1-1, with a weak D call TRBD1 (5 bases). Germline CDR1 is ENHRY and CDR2 is SYGVKD. V was trimmed by 11 bases and J by 4 bases, leaving 20 bases between them. This CDR3 spans 14 amino acids. Here the CDR3 reads CASYLGTGGTEAFF. In DNA form, the CDR3 reads TGTGCCTCTTACCTCGGGACGGGGGGCACTGAAGCTTTCTTT.

This clonotype was counted between two and nine times. V gene TRBV4-2 combines with J gene TRBJ2-7; 8 positions agree with TRBD2. The CDR3 extends over 16 amino acids. Germline CDR1 reads LGHNA; CDR2 reads YNFKEQ. J gave up 4 bases and V 1 base, and 9 bases lay outside the gene matches. Here the CDR3 DNA reads TGTGCCAGCAGCCAAGTGTCGAGCGGGGGAGCATACGAGCAGTACTTC. This codes for CASSQVSSGGAYEQYF.

CDR3 nucleotide sequence: TGTGCCAGCAGTTTACTAGCGTGGTACGAGCAGTACTTC. Amino acid sequence: CASSLLAWYEQYF. The chain is built from TRBV12-3 or TRBV12-4 and TRBJ2-7, with D perhaps matching TRBD2 (6 bases). There are 13 residues in the CDR3. Deletions cut 2 bases from V and 4 bases from J, with 9 bases between.

The CDR3 DNA follows: TGTGCCAGCAGCTTCGCTCCGGCGGGGGGCTACACAGATACGCAGTATTTT. Translating gives CASSFAPAGGYTDTQYF. J is TRBJ2-3 and V is TRBV5-6; 8 bases map to TRBD2. This CDR3 spans 17 amino acids. Germline V gene sequence: CDR1 SGHDT, CDR2 YYEEEE. Germline trimming cut 2 bases from V and 2 bases from J; bases unmatched to any gene: 10.

V gene TRBV7-2 combines with J gene TRBJ2-5; D unclear. The J call may be wrong; the DNA end is better matched by TRBJ2-7. The CDR3 is made up of 12 amino acids. Germline V gives CDR1 SGHTA, CDR2 FQGNSA. CDR3 sequence reads: CASSWDGLEQYF. As DNA, the CDR3 is TGTGCCAGCAGCTGGGATGGTCTCGAGCAGTACTTC.

A note on this clonotype: This may be a read error, as it is one base from a much larger clone. The chain recombines TRBV20-1 with TRBJ1-2; D possibly corresponds to TRBD1 (6 bases). Germline loops: CDR1 DFQATT, CDR2 SNEGSKA (reference sequence). The CDR3 has 15 amino acids. V gave up 5 bases and J gave up 1 base, with 17 bases separating them. The CDR3 DNA reads as TGCAGTGCTTTCTCGGTTGCGACAGGTAACTATGGCTACACCTTC. This translates into CSAFSVATGNYGYTF.

J is TRBJ2-1 and V is TRBV5-4; 8 bases map to TRBD2. CDR1 is SGHNT, CDR2 YYREEE, per germline (reference sequence). V was clipped by 0 bases and J by 0 bases; unmatched bases: 5. This CDR3 region has 17 residues. CDR3 coding DNA: TGTGCCAGCAGCTTGGGTGCGGGGGGCGGCTCCTACAATGAGCAGTTCTTC. Translation: CASSLGAGGGSYNEQFF. Together with reference TRBV5-4 and TRBJ2-1, the CDR3 gives the full variable domain: ETGVTQSPTHLIKTRGQQVTLRCSSQSGHNTVSWYQQALGQGPQFIFQYYREEENGRGNFPPRFSGLQFPNYSSELNVNALELDDSALYLCASSLGAGGGSYNEQFFGPGTRLTVL.